The 26 T cell receptor beta chains presented below share a single source sample, sequenced in a study of technical replicates of blood from a few donors. Clones were sequenced by immunoSEQ multiplex PCR, and TCRdb holds only the in-frame ones, with some missing. The top ten clones hold 0.3% to 0.5% of a sample with about 79,000 clones, 80% to 95% of them seen once. The sequenced material came from T cells isolated from PBMCs. Receptor source: a human donor in good health. Some clones in this sample may be carry-over from other donors' samples.

V is TRBV9 and J is TRBJ1-1; 10 bases line up with TRBD1. The CDR3 is 14 residues long. The V and J ends lost 2 bases and 4 bases, in that order; junction bases with no gene match: 2. Germline V gives CDR1 SGDLS, CDR2 YYNGEE. CDR3 region: CASSVGTGVTEAFF. As DNA, the CDR3 is TGTGCCAGCAGCGTCGGGACAGGGGTCACTGAAGCTTTCTTT. Supplemented by reference TRBV9 and TRBJ1-1, the full variable domain reads DSGVTQTPKHLITATGQRVTLRCSPRSGDLSVYWYQQSLDQGLQFLIQYYNGEERAKGNILERFSAQQFPDLHSELNLSSLELGDSALYFCASSVGTGVTEAFFGQGTRLTVV.

The rearrangement links TRBV28 to TRBJ2-7; D is uncertain. Germline V gene lookup returns CDR1 MDHEN and CDR2 SYDVKM. Trimming took off 3 bases at V and 6 bases at J, with 9 bases between the two ends. The CDR3 extends over 12 amino acids. CDR3 region: CASSFVRSEQYF. CDR3 in DNA: TGTGCCAGCAGTTTTGTCAGATCCGAGCAGTACTTC.

The chain carries TRBV2 and TRBJ1-1; 7 nucleotides align to TRBD1. Germline assignment: CDR1 SNHLY and CDR2 FYNNEI. The CDR3 has 14 residues. Germline trimming cut 11 bases from V and 3 bases from J; bases unmatched to any gene: 12. In DNA form, the CDR3 reads TGTGCCCACAGACAGGGAAGTTTGGACACTGAAGCTTTCTTT. Amino acids: CAHRQGSLDTEAFF.

The chain joins TRBV6-5 to TRBJ2-1; D may be TRBD2 (5 bases). The CDR3 totals 15 residues. Trimming took 8 bases from V and 1 from J, leaving 15 bases between them. CDR1 is MNHEY, CDR2 SVGAGI, per germline. The CDR3 sequence: CASFSTGISYNEQFF. CDR3 in DNA: TGTGCCAGCTTCTCTACCGGGATATCCTACAATGAGCAGTTCTTC.

CDR3 bases: TGCAGCGTTGAAGATACAAGCACAGATACGCAGTATTTT. Residues: CSVEDTSTDTQYF. V and J are TRBV29-1 and TRBJ2-3; D uncertain. The germline CDR1 and CDR2 sequences are SQVTM and ANQGSEA. The CDR3 length is 13 residues. V lost 0 bases to trimming and J lost 0 bases, with 4 bases between them.

J is TRBJ1-2 and V is TRBV4-2; D possibly corresponds to TRBD1 (5 bases). This CDR3 spans 18 amino acids. The germline V gene has CDR1 LGHNA and CDR2 YNFKEQ. The V and J ends lost 0 bases and 4 bases respectively, with 21 bases between them. This chain's CDR3 is CASSQDFRETALIYGYTF. In DNA form, the CDR3 reads TGTGCCAGCAGCCAAGACTTTCGGGAGACAGCCTTAATCTATGGCTACACCTTC.

The CDR3 protein is CASSLNREITEAFF. The DNA of the CDR3 is TGTGCCAGCAGCTTAAACAGGGAAATCACTGAAGCTTTCTTT. V is TRBV9 and J is TRBJ1-1; D is perhaps TRBD1 (6 bases). The germline V gene encodes CDR1 SGDLS and CDR2 YYNGEE. There are 14 residues in the CDR3. V lost 4 bases and J lost 4, with 14 bases in between. Based on the CDR3 plus reference TRBV9 and TRBJ1-1, the full variable domain is DSGVTQTPKHLITATGQRVTLRCSPRSGDLSVYWYQQSLDQGLQFLIQYYNGEERAKGNILERFSAQQFPDLHSELNLSSLELGDSALYFCASSLNREITEAFFGQGTRLTVV.

The gene calls are TRBV15 and TRBJ1-4, with a tentative D call TRBD1 (6 bases). In germline, CDR1 is LNHNV, CDR2 YYDKDF (reference sequence). The CDR3 covers 15 residues. V lost 0 bases, J lost 6 bases, and 11 bases lay in between. The CDR3 sequence: CATSRDGGAYEKLFF. DNA of the CDR3: TGTGCCACCAGCAGAGATGGGGGCGCATATGAAAAACTGTTTTTT. The complete variable domain, with remaining parts taken from reference TRBV15 and TRBJ1-4, reads DAMVIQNPRYQVTQFGKPVTLSCSQTLNHNVMYWYQQKSSQAPKLLFHYYDKDFNNEADTPDNFQSRRPNTSFCFLDIRSPGLGDTAMYLCATSRDGGAYEKLFFGSGTQLSVL.

The genes are TRBV11-2 and TRBJ1-2, with 9 bases identical to TRBD1. Per germline, CDR1 SGHAT and CDR2 FQNNGV. The ends lost 3 bases at V and 5 bases at J; junction bases unmatched: 4. The CDR3 has 14 residues. The DNA for the CDR3 is TGTGCCAGCAGCTTGGACAGGGGACGGTATGGCTACACCTTC. The encoded protein is CASSLDRGRYGYTF.

This chain uses TRBV5-1 with TRBJ2-1; 11 nucleotides match TRBD2. After removal of 3 bases from V and 9 bases from J, the junction contained 8 bases not matched to a gene. This CDR3 spans 15 amino acids. The germline gives CDR1 SGHRS, CDR2 YFSETQ. The CDR3 DNA reads as TGCGCCAGCAGCTCGAGACTAGCGGGAACCCCTGAGCAGTTCTTC. Protein sequence: CASSSRLAGTPEQFF.

This clone was seen more than once but under ten times. The chain has TRBV29-1 and TRBJ1-1; D is possibly TRBD1 (5 bases). The CDR3 length is 13 residues. Trimming pared 4 bases from V and 1 base from J, leaving 10 bases between. Germline V gene lookup returns CDR1 SQVTM and CDR2 ANQGSEA. The CDR3 bases are TGCAGCGTTGGGGTGGGGGGGAACACTGAAGCTTTCTTT. Protein: CSVGVGGNTEAFF.

The chain has TRBV19 and TRBJ1-5; 8 nucleotides match TRBD1. Germline values: CDR1 LNHDA, CDR2 SQIVND (reference sequence). The CDR3 sequence is 15 residues long. The J segment lost 0 bases and the V segment lost 4 bases, leaving 2 bases of the junction unmatched. CDR3 residues: CASSRDRYSNQPQHF. Here the CDR3 DNA reads TGTGCCAGTAGTAGGGACAGGTATAGCAATCAGCCCCAGCATTTT. The whole variable domain, filled in from reference TRBV19 and TRBJ1-5, reads DGGITQSPKYLFRKEGQNVTLSCEQNLNHDAMYWYRQDPGQGLRLIYYSQIVNDFQKGDIAEGYSVSREKKESFPLTVTSAQKNPTAFYLCASSRDRYSNQPQHFGDGTRLSIL.

The rearrangement uses TRBV12-5 and TRBJ2-5; D not resolved. The CDR3 runs to 13 residues. Trimming took 1 base from V and 1 from J, leaving 4 bases between them. Germline values: CDR1 LGHNT, CDR2 FRNRAP. CDR3 sequence: CASGLAVQETQYF. The CDR3 DNA reads as TGTGCTAGTGGTTTGGCCGTCCAAGAGACCCAGTACTTC.

This chain joins TRBV30 and TRBJ1-1; 7 bases agree with TRBD1. V shed 3 bases, J shed 5 bases, and the junction held 6 bases outside the gene matches. Germline V gene sequence: CDR1 GTSNPN, CDR2 SVGIG (reference sequence). The CDR3 sequence is 13 residues long. The CDR3 nucleotides read TGTGCCTGGAGGTTGACAGGGAAAACTGAAGCTTTCTTT. Translating gives CAWRLTGKTEAFF.

The J gene is TRBJ2-3, the V gene TRBV14, with 11 bases fitting TRBD2. Germline lookup yields CDR1 SGHDN and CDR2 FVKESK. Germline trimming cut 7 bases from V and 2 bases from J; bases unmatched to any gene: 2. The CDR3 is 14 amino acids. CDR3: CASKTSGNTDTQYF. The CDR3 DNA is TGTGCCAGCAAGACTAGCGGGAACACAGATACGCAGTATTTT. Complete variable domain (other parts from reference TRBV14 and TRBJ2-3): EAGVTQFPSHSVIEKGQTVTLRCDPISGHDNLYWYRRVMGKEIKFLLHFVKESKQDESGMPNNRFLAERTGGTYSTLKVQPAELEDSGVYFCASKTSGNTDTQYFGPGTRLTVL.

The genes are TRBV13 and TRBJ2-7, with D maybe TRBD2 (5 bases). The V end was cut by 2 bases, the J end by 4 bases, with 9 bases between. This CDR3 comprises 13 residues. From germline, CDR1 is PRHDT and CDR2 FYEKMQ (reference sequence). The chain's CDR3 is CASSLSRGYEQYF. The CDR3 DNA reads TGTGCCAGCAGCTTATCTCGAGGGTACGAGCAGTACTTC.

The CDR3 here is CASTRSGSTETQYF. DNA of the CDR3: TGTGCCAGCACCCGGAGCGGGAGTACGGAGACCCAGTACTTC. This rearrangement joins TRBV2 to TRBJ2-5, with 8 bases fitting TRBD2. Germline trimming cut 7 bases from V and 5 bases from J; bases unmatched to any gene: 9. Germline-derived CDR1 and CDR2 are SNHLY and FYNNEI. The CDR3 contains 14 residues.

The chain employs TRBV14 and TRBJ2-3; maybe TRBD2 (6 bases). CDR1 and CDR2 from the germline V gene are SGHDN and FVKESK. This CDR3 spans 14 amino acids. V was pared by 5 bases and J by 0 bases, with 9 bases between. The CDR3 here is CASSYGLSTDTQYF. CDR3 bases: TGTGCCAGCAGCTATGGACTAAGCACAGATACGCAGTATTTT.

The V call is TRBV20-1, the J call TRBJ2-5, with D maybe TRBD2 (6 bases). The DNA end lines up better with TRBJ2-7; the J call may be wrong. Germline V gene lookup returns CDR1 DFQATT and CDR2 SNEGSKA (reference sequence). This CDR3 region has 11 residues. CDR3 amino acids: CSVAESYEQYF. For the CDR3, the DNA is TGCAGTGTAGCGGAATCCTACGAGCAGTACTTC.

This chain connects TRBV6-6 to TRBJ2-2; 7 bases are shared with TRBD1. The germline CDR1 and CDR2 sequences are MNHNY and SVGAGI (reference sequence). This CDR3 region has 13 residues. V lost 10 bases to trimming and J lost 7 bases; unmatched junction nucleotides: 9. The CDR3 DNA reads as TGTGCCACCCTCAAAACAGGGGTCGGGGAGCTGTTTTTT. Amino acids: CATLKTGVGELFF.

The chain links TRBV12-5 to TRBJ2-1; 8 nucleotides match TRBD2. J lost 4 bases, V lost 5 bases, and 13 bases had no gene match. The CDR3 consists of 17 residues. Germline loops: CDR1 LGHNT, CDR2 FRNRAP. The CDR3: CASGRYPRAGEYNEQFF. The DNA for the CDR3 is TGTGCTAGTGGTCGTTATCCTCGAGCGGGAGAATACAATGAGCAGTTCTTC.

This chain links TRBV30 with TRBJ1-1, with D perhaps matching TRBD1 (6 bases). CDR3 length: 12 residues. Germline CDR1 GTSNPN, CDR2 SVGIG (reference sequence). V lost 3 bases and J lost 10, with 15 bases in between. This CDR3 reads CAWRRRGARAFF. In DNA form, the CDR3 reads TGTGCCTGGAGAAGGCGGGGGGCGAGAGCTTTCTTT.

The rearrangement links TRBV9 to TRBJ2-3; 7 positions agree with TRBD2. J gave up 2 bases and V 5 bases, and 11 bases lay outside the gene matches. Germline lookup yields CDR1 SGDLS and CDR2 YYNGEE. The CDR3 is 16 amino acids. In DNA form, the CDR3 reads TGTGCCAGCAGATCACCCACGGGAGGAGACACAGATACGCAGTATTTT. This gives the protein CASRSPTGGDTDTQYF. Full variable domain (rest looked up from reference TRBV9 and TRBJ2-3): DSGVTQTPKHLITATGQRVTLRCSPRSGDLSVYWYQQSLDQGLQFLIQYYNGEERAKGNILERFSAQQFPDLHSELNLSSLELGDSALYFCASRSPTGGDTDTQYFGPGTRLTVL.

The rearrangement joins TRBV27 to TRBJ2-7, with 11 bases fitting TRBD2. J gave up 3 bases and V 5 bases, and 9 bases lay outside the gene matches. Germline V gene data show CDR1 as MNHEY and CDR2 as SMNVEV (reference sequence). CDR3 length: 16 residues. The CDR3 nucleotides read TGTGCCAGCAGTCCACCGGGACTAGCGGAGATCTACGAGCAGTACTTC. Its protein is CASSPPGLAEIYEQYF.

CDR3 in DNA: TGCAGCGTCGACCACCCCCTAGCGTGGGAGACCCAGTACTTC. Protein sequence: CSVDHPLAWETQYF. The J gene is TRBJ2-5, the V gene TRBV29-1; the D gene is possibly TRBD2 (6 bases). CDR3 size: 14 residues. Germline V lookup: CDR1 SQVTM, CDR2 ANQGSEA. V was cut by 6 bases and J by 5 bases, with 19 bases left in between.

The chain recombines TRBV4-1 with TRBJ2-1, with 9 bases fitting TRBD2. The V gene end was trimmed by 2 bases and the J gene end by 1 base; junction bases not matched to a gene: 9. Per the germline V gene, CDR1 is MGHRA and CDR2 is YSYEKL. The CDR3 is made up of 18 amino acids. The CDR3 loop is CASSQQLEREASYNEQFF. The CDR3 coding sequence is TGCGCCAGCAGCCAACAACTTGAGCGGGAGGCATCCTACAATGAGCAGTTCTTC.